The source of this T cell receptor (beta chain) is a study of cytomegalovirus exposure and HLA in healthy donors (dated 2017 in TCRdb). Describing the broader study: An earlier analysis of approximately 640 of the donors reported 250 to 300 Gb of sequence data and around 110 million unique TCR beta sequences from about 179 million T cells. An early release that covered some 630 HLA-typed donors contained approximately 290 gigabases of sequencing data and about 93 million unique TCR sequences. Genome-wide SNP genotypes for about three fifths of the roughly 700 donors were used in a later genetic analysis, which treated that subset as a discovery cohort. Among the roughly 410 genotyped donors, more than 70% belonged to the genetic ancestry cluster associated with self-reported Caucasian donors. All discovery cohort repertoires had been generated using a single sequencing platform. Rather than using new phenotypic data, the later analysis identified candidate immune exposures from TCR beta sequences and from how often those sequences occurred across donors. The number of typed donors differed by locus: about 620-640 for A, B, C, DRB1 and DQB1; 500 to 550 for DQA1; some 590 for DPA1; and around 450 for DPB1. Donor age, sex, ethnicity and CMV serostatus were collected together with the repertoire data. Several DR-DQ haplotypes were treated as single units for association and clustering because of strong linkage in the cohort. The aim of the study was to test whether cataloging public T cell receptors could identify signatures of past pathogen exposure. The study used immunosequencing to profile the T cell repertoires of more than 650 subjects and linked those repertoires to cytomegalovirus serostatus. In a later analysis, previously published TCR beta repertoires from several hundred donors were re-analyzed and high-resolution HLA genotyping was added so that TCR occurrence patterns could be studied. An earlier analysis of a few hundred of the donors applied high-throughput TCR beta sequencing to assess whether each TCR beta V gene segment acted as functional or pseudogenic. HLA typing covered class I and class II loci at four-digit resolution. In addition to the first cohort of 666 subjects, a separate validation cohort of under 150 different subjects was used. On average, approximately 250,000 unique TCR beta nucleotide sequences were sequenced per donor among more than 350 genotyped donors of the cohort, with 15% to 20% of those sequences being non-productive. The study combined high-throughput TCR immunosequencing, statistical association of individual TCRs with disease status, and machine learning to predict cytomegalovirus infection status.

In total, around 600 healthy bone marrow donors made up the cohort. Cohort members were all nominally healthy when sampled, although unrecorded immune exposures were likely present. The donor was CMV seronegative and was included in the group of 352 seronegative cohort members. Every donor gave a peripheral blood sample, and the peripheral blood mononuclear cells from that sample were used for TCR beta sequencing. Genomic DNA extraction from the blood cell samples was performed with the Qiagen DNeasy Blood Extraction Kit. For this clone: The target of this receptor is not known. Nothing much larger sits one base from this clone, and base qualities are not available.

The method behind the library was the immunoSEQ multiplex PCR assay. The multiplex PCR relied on a mix of 60 forward primers for TCR Vbeta segments and 13 reverse primers for TCR Jbeta segments. A multiplex PCR assay on genomic DNA amplified the CDR3 region of rearranged TCR beta genes. The Illumina HiSeq System was used to sequence the amplified TCR beta libraries as 87-base-pair reads. The source study handled its data this way. A later analysis tallied around 82 million unique TCR beta chains across the 700 or so repertoires, and around 9.9 million of those chains were shared by two or more donors. To remove PCR and sequencing errors, raw reads were error-corrected and collapsed into unique sequences using a nearest-neighbor algorithm that merged closely related sequences. CDR3 sequences were aligned to IMGT reference sequences to assign V, D and J gene segments. For a sequence to be retained, at least a six-nucleotide match to both a V gene segment and a J gene segment was required. A rearrangement was called productive if the CDR3 had no stop codons and remained in frame with V and J, and every other rearrangement was called non-productive. Following IMGT convention, CDR3 was defined as the stretch from the second conserved V-encoded cysteine up to the conserved J-encoded phenylalanine. The earlier analysis of about 530 of the donors excluded any sequence lacking an unambiguous match to a single V gene segment. In an earlier analysis of approximately 590 of the donors, V segments were called functional above 56.7% productive rearrangements and were called segregating when the between-donor standard deviation exceeded 5%. A statistical classification framework was built for diagnosing cytomegalovirus status from the catalog of TCR beta chain sequences. In a later analysis, V and J genes were assigned by comparing TCR nucleotide sequences against IMGT/GENE-DB human TR gene sequences. The TCRdist pipeline was used in a later analysis to assign CDR3 sequences and most-parsimonious VDJ recombination scenarios. In a later analysis, every TCR beta chain was defined by the combination of its CDR3 amino acid sequence and its V-gene family, and reads without a unique V-gene family were dropped. A later analysis removed 592 highly shared, low-generation-probability nucleotide sequences to deal with suspected cross-contamination and a sequencing artifact. A later analysis calculated a clonal expansion index for each public chain from normalized within-repertoire ranks of inferred template counts. In a later analysis, generation probabilities were computed using a VDJ recombination model fitted to out-of-frame rearrangements, and the results were checked against IGoR. In a later analysis, TCR-TCR, TCR-HLA and TCR-CMV co-occurrence was scored with hypergeometric tests, and a repertoire-size bias correction was applied to TCR pairs. To estimate false discovery rates, a later analysis permuted the HLA or CMV assignments 20 times. In a later analysis, co-occurring TCRs were grouped using DBSCAN, with TCRdist sequence similarity added in when clustering inside HLA-allele-positive subsets. Repertoires with fewer than 30,000 or more than 120,000 public chains, plus five repertoires with anomalous nucleotide sharing, were excluded from co-occurrence clustering. The table comes from immuneACCESS by way of TCRdb, which keeps in-frame sequences with V and J called. Part of the clones is missing from these tables; in studies checked, under half for an unresolved V gene and the rest for unknown reasons. That table is the source of V, J and clone size, and D and trimming were worked out from the DNA. The sample yields about 170,000 clones; roughly 80% were counted once. Clones ranked in the top ten supply about 0.8% of the sample.

Study-wide findings and limitations: The earlier analysis of 587 of the donors excluded fewer than 20 rarely observed V segments, including chromosome 9 orphons, because counts were too low. Linkage disequilibrium might explain the correlated functional status among segregating V segments, but an unknown experimental factor could not be ruled out. Specific HLA alleles were associated with 15,000 to 20,000 TCR beta sequences at a false discovery rate of 0.05 in a later analysis. A total of fewer than 200 TCR beta chains were listed by the study as associated with cytomegalovirus. In a later analysis, HLA-associated TCR beta chains were found to be more clonally expanded and to have lower generation probabilities than equally common non-associated chains. Only TCR beta chains were sequenced in this cohort, and the absence of alpha or paired-chain data limited detectable features. In a later analysis, several top co-occurrence clusters were reported to appear linked to parvovirus B19, influenza, CMV and Epstein-Barr virus. In a later genetic analysis, fewer N-insertions in productive TCRs were reported among donors in an Asian-associated ancestry cluster than the approximately 710-donor mean. Because some donors lacked HLA typing at each locus, the association tests relied only on the typed subset. A further reported finding was that TCR beta sequences accurately predicted the HLA-A and HLA-B alleles for most subjects in the first cohort. The sequencing pipeline was judged likely to have produced a cluster of highly shared sequence variants as a technical artifact. In a later analysis, most CMV-associated TCR beta chains were found to appear HLA-restricted, with HLA associations seemingly driven largely by CMV exposure. Cytomegalovirus status was reported to be diagnosed by the classifier with high specificity and sensitivity in both the original and validation cohorts. In a later genetic analysis, a missense DCLRE1C variant was associated with V-gene and J-gene trimming of TCR beta chains, and the association was replicated in an independent cohort. A later analysis found that TCR association rates varied across HLA loci, with DRB1 alleles showing the most associated TCRs and HLA-C alleles the fewest. In vitro tests confirmed that three of the cytomegalovirus-associated TCR beta chains recognize cytomegalovirus antigens. The presence/absence analyses assumed that sequencing depth was roughly uniform across donors, and that assumption may not be true. Because the 87-base-pair reads could not distinguish some IMGT-functional V segments, including TRBV6-2 and TRBV6-3, those segments were excluded. Most TCR sequences were seen in very few donors, while some public TCRs were found in many individuals. According to the authors, the approach could potentially be generalized to other disease states and immunological phenotypes. For the cohort, immune exposure information was limited to CMV serostatus. Broadly in line with IMGT annotations, most TCR beta V segments showed up in productive rearrangements about 87% or about 30% of the time in an earlier analysis of several hundred of the donors. Strong co-occurrence of HLA alleles, especially DR and DQ, made assigning TCR associations to individual alleles difficult.

V was cut back by 1 base and J by 8 bases, leaving a gap of 12 bases between them. Sequences SGHDN (CDR1) and FVKESK (CDR2) are obtained from the germline V gene. The CDR3 spans 14 residues, from the cysteine through the phenylalanine. Only CDR3 DNA remains: 42 bases, in frame from the first base. Sequencing used PBMCs. The sequence was collected from a woman aged 18-35 years in good health and CMV-seronegative. This chain is built from TRBV14 and TRBJ2-4; TRBD2 is a possible D gene, resting on 5 matching bases. The CDR3 has the sequence CASSQGEPPYIQYF. In nucleotides, the sequence is TGTGCCAGCAGCCAAGGGGAGCCGCCCTACATTCAGTACTTC.